Listed here are 3 T cell receptor beta chains from one sample, sequenced in a study of post-analysis software for immune sequencing data. The authors incorporated unique molecular identifiers into the TCR beta cDNA libraries. TCRdb re-analysed the PCR reads in MiXCR, keeping a single row per CDR3 protein. The sample has around 200,000 distinct CDR3 sequences, around 30% seen once. Study observations and caveats: In patients, TRBV5-6, TRBV5-1 and TRBV20-1 belonged to 4 or 5 TRBV segments found more frequently than in controls.

Their recognized antigens are unknown. Sequencing was performed on blood. Source of these receptors: a girl between 2 and 17 years old with multiple sclerosis.

In the case of this clonotype: This sequence may be a read error, since a much larger clone differs from it by one base. The V and J genes are TRBV7-9 and TRBJ2-7; D might be TRBD1 (6 bases). V was clipped by 5 bases and J by 7 bases, with 21 bases between them. The CDR3 length is 15 residues. Per germline, CDR1 SEHNR and CDR2 FQNEAQ (reference sequence). The CDR3 bases are TGTGCCAGCAGCCCAGCCCGGACAGTTTACAATGAGCAGTACTTC. This codes for CASSPARTVYNEQYF. Drawing the rest from reference TRBV7-9 and TRBJ2-7, the complete variable domain is DTGVSQNPRHKITKRGQNVTFRCDPISEHNRLYWYRQTLGQGPEFLTYFQNEAQLEKSRLLSDRFSAERPKGSFSTLEIQRTEQGDSAMYLCASSPARTVYNEQYFGPGTRLTVT.

Notes on this clonotype: This may be a read error: a much more frequent sequence differs by one nucleotide. As the CDR3 is not closed by the conserved phenylalanine or tryptophan, this likely results from a read error. The V call is TRBV5-1, the J call TRBJ2-5; no reliable D call. V was shortened by 0 bases and J by 2 bases, with 8 bases between the two germline ends. The CDR3 has 14 residues. Germline lookup yields CDR1 SGHRS and CDR2 YFSETQ. CDR3 protein: CASSLGQQQETQYL. The CDR3 nucleotides read TGCGCCAGCAGCTTGGGACAACAACAAGAGACCCAGTACCTC.

Only a few counts were recorded for this clonotype. This sequence joins TRBV5-1 and TRBJ1-4; D unclear. The CDR3 is made up of 13 amino acids. V shed 3 bases and J shed 8 bases, with 11 bases lying between them. CDR1 and CDR2 (germline): SGHRS, YFSETQ. CDR3 nucleotides: TGCGCCAGCAGCTGGGCCCCAGGCGAAAAACTGTTTTTT. Its protein is CASSWAPGEKLFF.